The present TCR beta chain was sequenced within a study of blood T cell repertoires in COVID-19. The overall study: Donors in the United States, Italy and Spain gave samples during acute or convalescent COVID-19. T cells, B-cell-depleted T cells, or PBMCs provided the cDNA or gDNA that served as material.

CDR1 is SGHKS and CDR2 is YYEKEE in the germline V gene (reference sequence). V gave up 2 bases and J gave up 0 bases, with 11 bases separating them. The CDR3 contains 15 residues. Generated by immunoSEQ multiplex PCR, the TCRdb table keeps only in-frame clones and is missing some. The profile shows a few hundred thousand clones, 87% of them singletons. Sequenced: peripheral blood. The receptor was derived from a man aged 18 to 29 with active or convalescent COVID-19. This rearrangement joins TRBV5-5 to TRBJ1-1; D is possibly TRBD1 (5 bases). The CDR3 loop is CASSLYGTMNTEAFF. In DNA form, the CDR3 reads TGTGCCAGCAGCTTATACGGGACTATGAACACTGAAGCTTTCTTT.